Presented here are 25 T cell receptor beta chains from one specimen sequenced in a study of cytomegalovirus exposure and HLA in healthy donors. Vbeta (60) and Jbeta (13) primers were used in the PCR. Assay: immunoSEQ multiplex PCR; the TCRdb copy retains only in-frame clones and omits some. The sample lists around 150,000 clones; roughly 78% were seen once. The sample consisted of PBMCs. Receptors originate from a man aged 45-65 years in good health and CMV-seropositive.

V and J are TRBV19 and TRBJ2-3; 11 nucleotides agree with TRBD2. The CDR3 length is 16 residues. CDR1 and CDR2 from the germline V gene are LNHDA and SQIVND (reference sequence). The ends lost 5 bases at V and 2 bases at J; junction bases unmatched: 6. For the CDR3, the DNA is TGTGCCAGTAGTTTGGGGACTAGCGGACCCACAGATACGCAGTATTTT. It is translated as CASSLGTSGPTDTQYF.

The gene calls are TRBV11-2 and TRBJ1-1; D is ambiguous. Per germline, CDR1 SGHAT and CDR2 FQNNGV. CDR3 length: 15 residues. The V gene lost 1 base and the J gene lost 11 bases, with 20 bases spanning the gap. The CDR3, as DNA: TGTGCCAGCAGCTTAGGGGCTGCCGGCCAGGCCCACGCTTTCTTT. This encodes CASSLGAAGQAHAFF.

The chain combines TRBV12-5 with TRBJ1-1; the D gene is possibly TRBD1 (5 bases). Looked up from germline, CDR1 is LGHNT and CDR2 is FRNRAP. Trimming pared 5 bases from V and 5 bases from J, leaving 18 bases between. This CDR3 spans 15 amino acids. CDR3 loop: CASGPPGLRGTEAFF. CDR3 bases: TGTGCTAGTGGTCCTCCGGGACTCCGGGGGACTGAAGCTTTCTTT.

The chain employs TRBV15 and TRBJ1-1; D is ambiguous. This CDR3 comprises 16 residues. Per the germline V gene, CDR1 is LNHNV and CDR2 is YYDKDF (reference sequence). Trimming removed 1 base at V and 8 bases at J, with 20 bases between. CDR3 bases: TGTGCCACCAGCAGAGTGGCGTCCCGGAAACCAGGCGAAGCTTTCTTT. This codes for CATSRVASRKPGEAFF.

CDR3 sequence: CSVEDWSGGRTGELFF. The CDR3 coding sequence is TGCAGCGTTGAAGATTGGTCGGGGGGGCGCACCGGGGAGCTGTTTTTT. The chain combines TRBV29-1 with TRBJ2-2, with TRBD2 matching over 8 bases. V trimming: 0 bases; J trimming: 4 bases; junction bases outside the gene matches: 7. The CDR3 length is 16 residues. CDR1 is SQVTM, CDR2 ANQGSEA, per germline.

The chain is built from TRBV5-5 and TRBJ1-1; TRBD1 might be the D (5 bases). Germline V gene sequence: CDR1 SGHKS, CDR2 YYEKEE (reference sequence). Trimming removed 0 bases at V and 5 bases at J, with 11 bases between. The CDR3 totals 14 residues. This CDR3 is CASSLEAGITEAFF. Written as DNA, the CDR3 is TGTGCCAGCAGCTTGGAGGCAGGGATAACTGAAGCTTTCTTT.

The chain joins TRBV10-1 to TRBJ2-4; D might be TRBD1 (6 bases). The CDR3 loop spans 13 amino acids. Trimming cost V 6 bases and J 3 bases, with 9 bases left between them. Per germline, CDR1 WNHNN and CDR2 SYGVQD (reference sequence). CDR3 region: CASRATGKNIQYF. The CDR3, as DNA: TGCGCCAGCAGGGCGACAGGCAAAAACATTCAGTACTTC.

This sequence joins TRBV7-9 and TRBJ2-7, with 8 bases lining up with TRBD2. CDR1 is SEHNR and CDR2 is FQNEAQ in the germline V gene (reference sequence). The CDR3 length is 15 residues. V shed 5 bases and J 2 bases; nucleotides not matched to a gene: 8. As DNA, the CDR3 is TGTGCCAGCAGCAAAACCACTAGCGGTACCTACGAGCAGTACTTC. Translation gives CASSKTTSGTYEQYF.

The table lists this clone with a count of one. The chain has TRBV27 and TRBJ2-2; unclear D gene. Trimming left V 2 bases short and J 0 bases short, with 7 bases between. The length of the CDR3 is 15 residues. Germline CDR1 and CDR2: MNHEY and SMNVEV (reference sequence). The CDR3 region has the DNA TGTGCCAGCAGTTTAGAGAGAACGAACACCGGGGAGCTGTTTTTT. Its translation is CASSLERTNTGELFF.

The gene calls are TRBV19 and TRBJ1-5; TRBD1 matches at 9 bases. The germline gives CDR1 LNHDA, CDR2 SQIVND (reference sequence). V was pared by 10 bases and J by 6 bases, with 13 bases of the junction left unmatched. The CDR3 extends over 15 amino acids. The CDR3 loop reads CATSTPGTGFQPQHF. The CDR3 nucleotides are TGTGCCACCTCCACCCCCGGGACAGGGTTTCAGCCCCAGCATTTT.

This chain connects TRBV6-6 to TRBJ2-3; weak D call: TRBD2 (6 bases). The CDR3 covers 15 residues. CDR1 and CDR2 (germline): MNHNY, SVGAGI (reference sequence). Trimming removed 0 bases from V and 2 bases from J, with 9 bases in between. The CDR3 sequence: CASSYSSGYTDTQYF. The CDR3 coding sequence is TGTGCCAGCAGTTACTCTAGCGGTTACACAGATACGCAGTATTTT.

The chain links TRBV7-9 to TRBJ2-2; 7 nucleotides align to TRBD2. CDR3 length equals 16 residues. With 3 bases clipped from V and 0 bases from J, the junction kept 4 bases outside the gene matches. Germline V CDR1 and CDR2: SEHNR, FQNEAQ (reference sequence). In DNA form, the CDR3 reads TGTGCCAGCAGCTTTGGTCTAGCGGCGAACACCGGGGAGCTGTTTTTT. It yields the protein CASSFGLAANTGELFF.

The V and J genes are TRBV5-1 and TRBJ1-2, with a tentative D call TRBD1 (6 bases). This CDR3 comprises 14 residues. The V gene lost 4 bases and the J gene lost 4 bases, with 14 bases spanning the gap. Germline assignment: CDR1 SGHRS and CDR2 YFSETQ. Written as DNA, the CDR3 is TGCGCCAGCAGCCAACAGGGCGAGGGCTATGGCTACACCTTC. It codes for CASSQQGEGYGYTF. The whole variable domain, filled in from reference TRBV5-1 and TRBJ1-2, reads KAGVTQTPRYLIKTRGQQVTLSCSPISGHRSVSWYQQTPGQGLQFLFEYFSETQRNKGNFPGRFSGRQFSNSRSEMNVSTLELGDSALYLCASSQQGEGYGYTFGSGTRLTVV.

This clone showed up just once. The sample holds other DNA sequences that translate to the same CDR3. V gene TRBV29-1 combines with J gene TRBJ1-1; 7 positions match TRBD1. The CDR3 covers 11 residues. With 6 bases clipped from V and 11 bases from J, the junction kept 9 bases outside the gene matches. Germline V CDR1 and CDR2: SQVTM, ANQGSEA. CDR3 coding DNA: TGCAGCGTGGCACGGACAGGCGGCGCTTTCTTT. This gives the protein CSVARTGGAFF.

The V gene is TRBV7-9, the J gene TRBJ2-5, with TRBD1 matching over 8 bases. CDR1 is SEHNR and CDR2 is FQNEAQ in the germline V gene (reference sequence). The CDR3 covers 16 residues. With V trimmed by 3 bases and J by 1 base, 7 bases remained unmatched. CDR3: CASSFDWTGTQETQYF. Written as DNA, the CDR3 is TGTGCCAGCAGCTTCGATTGGACAGGGACCCAAGAGACCCAGTACTTC.

The chain recombines TRBV10-3 with TRBJ1-2, with 9 bases lining up with TRBD1. Losses at the gene ends were 2 bases for V and 2 bases for J; bases not matched to a gene: 6. The CDR3 consists of 16 residues. Germline V gene data show CDR1 as ENHRY and CDR2 as SYGVKD. The CDR3, as DNA: TGTGCCATCAGTGAGAACCACAGGGGGCTGAACTATGGCTACACCTTC. Translating it yields CAISENHRGLNYGYTF.

The gene calls are TRBV5-1 and TRBJ2-5; the match to TRBD2 covers 10 bases. The CDR3 runs 15 residues. Germline V gene sequence: CDR1 SGHRS, CDR2 YFSETQ. The trim removed 3 bases at V and 2 bases at J, leaving 4 bases unmatched. The CDR3 here is CASSSKRGGQETQYF. CDR3 sequence (DNA): TGCGCCAGCAGCTCCAAGCGGGGGGGACAAGAGACCCAGTACTTC.

This clone occurred once. V is TRBV7-9 and J is TRBJ1-5; perhaps TRBD1 as D (6 bases). Trimming pared 5 bases from V and 2 bases from J, leaving 10 bases between. In germline, CDR1 is SEHNR, CDR2 FQNEAQ (reference sequence). This CDR3 has 14 residues. In nucleotides, the CDR3 is TGTGCCAGCAGCCCTCCAGGGGGCAATCAGCCCCAGCATTTT. Protein product: CASSPPGGNQPQHF. The full variable domain, with the rest looked up from reference TRBV7-9 and TRBJ1-5, is DTGVSQNPRHKITKRGQNVTFRCDPISEHNRLYWYRQTLGQGPEFLTYFQNEAQLEKSRLLSDRFSAERPKGSFSTLEIQRTEQGDSAMYLCASSPPGGNQPQHFGDGTRLSIL.

This clone was observed a handful of times. The chain employs TRBV7-9 and TRBJ1-5; D unclear. V was trimmed by 1 base and J by 9 bases, leaving 10 bases between them. Germline loops: CDR1 SEHNR, CDR2 FQNEAQ (reference sequence). The CDR3 sequence is 13 residues long. The CDR3 DNA is TGTGCCAGCAGCTTAGGGGAGCAATGGCCCCAGCATTTT. This translates into CASSLGEQWPQHF.

The chain recombines TRBV5-1 with TRBJ2-6; D perhaps matches TRBD1 (6 bases). V lost 8 bases and J lost 3, with 12 bases in between. Germline assignment: CDR1 SGHRS and CDR2 YFSETQ. This CDR3 comprises 14 residues. The CDR3 region is CASSRGSGANVLTF. The CDR3 region has the DNA TGCGCCAGTTCCAGGGGAAGTGGGGCCAACGTCCTGACTTTC.

V and J are TRBV20-1 and TRBJ1-2; TRBD1 might be the D (5 bases). Trimming took off 4 bases at V and 8 bases at J, with 11 bases between the two ends. Germline CDR1 reads DFQATT; CDR2 reads SNEGSKA (reference sequence). The CDR3 is 11 residues long. In DNA form, the CDR3 reads TGCAGTGCTACCTGGACATGGGGCTACACCTTC. The encoded protein is CSATWTWGYTF.

The chain links TRBV5-1 to TRBJ2-2, with 9 bases fitting TRBD1. The CDR3 contains 16 residues. Germline V gene lookup returns CDR1 SGHRS and CDR2 YFSETQ. V shed 4 bases, J shed 7 bases, and the junction held 11 bases outside the gene matches. The CDR3 DNA reads as TGCGCCAGCAGCACCACGGGACAGGGAGCCGACGGGGAGCTGTTTTTT. This sequence encodes CASSTTGQGADGELFF.

This rearrangement joins TRBV9 to TRBJ1-1, with D possibly being TRBD1 (5 bases). Germline V gene lookup returns CDR1 SGDLS and CDR2 YYNGEE. The CDR3 is 15 amino acids. The V end was cut by 4 bases, the J end by 5 bases, with 18 bases between. The CDR3 DNA reads as TGTGCCAGCAGCTTAGAAGGGGCGCCGGCGACTGAAGCTTTCTTT. This encodes CASSLEGAPATEAFF.

V gene TRBV27 combines with J gene TRBJ2-7, with 12 bases fitting TRBD2. With 2 bases clipped from V and 2 bases from J, the junction kept 13 bases outside the gene matches. CDR1 is MNHEY and CDR2 is SMNVEV in the germline V gene (reference sequence). The CDR3 is made up of 19 amino acids. This CDR3 reads CASSLRGRLAGVETYEQYF. The CDR3 nucleotides read TGTGCCAGCAGTTTAAGGGGCAGACTAGCGGGAGTGGAGACCTACGAGCAGTACTTC.

The sample holds a few counts of this clone. This chain joins TRBV6-5 and TRBJ1-1; 8 nucleotides line up with TRBD1. The CDR3 loop spans 13 amino acids. V gave up 6 bases and J gave up 5 bases; unmatched junction bases: 5. From germline, CDR1 is MNHEY and CDR2 SVGAGI. The CDR3 DNA reads as TGTGCCAGCAGGGGCCGGGACAGGACTGAAGCTTTCTTT. Protein sequence: CASRGRDRTEAFF.